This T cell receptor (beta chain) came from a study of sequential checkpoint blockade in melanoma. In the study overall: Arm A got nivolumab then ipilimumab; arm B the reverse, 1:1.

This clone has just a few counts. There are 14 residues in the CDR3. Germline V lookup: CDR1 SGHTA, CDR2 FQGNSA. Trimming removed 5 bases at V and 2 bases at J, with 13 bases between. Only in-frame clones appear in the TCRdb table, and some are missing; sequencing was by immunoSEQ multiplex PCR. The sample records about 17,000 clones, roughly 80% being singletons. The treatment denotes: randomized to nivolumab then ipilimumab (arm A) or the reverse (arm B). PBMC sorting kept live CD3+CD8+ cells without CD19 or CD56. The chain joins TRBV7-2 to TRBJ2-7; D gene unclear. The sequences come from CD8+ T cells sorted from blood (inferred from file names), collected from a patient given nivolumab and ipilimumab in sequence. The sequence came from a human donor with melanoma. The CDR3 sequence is CASSPSGGPYEQYF. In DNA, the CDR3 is TGTGCCAGCAGCCCAAGTGGCGGCCCCTACGAGCAGTACTTC.